The text below deals with one T cell receptor (beta chain). Data came from immunoSEQ multiplex PCR; TCRdb stores just in-frame clones and leaves some out. Of approximately 110,000 clones in the sample, around 84% are singletons; the top ten hold about 2.9%. This CDR3 spans 16 amino acids. V lost 0 bases to trimming and J lost 4 bases, with 15 bases between them. The V gene's germline CDR1 is SGDLS and CDR2 YYNGEE. This entry belongs to a study of radiation and T cells in renal cell carcinoma. Overall study context: Nephrectomy followed 15 Gy stereotactic body radiation by 4 weeks.

Time point described: baseline pretreatment blood. As to treatment: 15 Gy SBRT to primary tumor, nephrectomy 4 weeks later. The chain links TRBV9 to TRBJ2-3, with D maybe TRBD2 (6 bases). Sample: blood, taken from a patient whose treatment included radiotherapy and nephrectomy. The TCR was taken from a woman aged 55 to 70 with renal cell carcinoma. The CDR3 protein is CASSVALARRPDTQYF. The CDR3 nucleotides read TGTGCCAGCAGCGTAGCACTAGCCCGCAGGCCAGATACGCAGTATTTT.